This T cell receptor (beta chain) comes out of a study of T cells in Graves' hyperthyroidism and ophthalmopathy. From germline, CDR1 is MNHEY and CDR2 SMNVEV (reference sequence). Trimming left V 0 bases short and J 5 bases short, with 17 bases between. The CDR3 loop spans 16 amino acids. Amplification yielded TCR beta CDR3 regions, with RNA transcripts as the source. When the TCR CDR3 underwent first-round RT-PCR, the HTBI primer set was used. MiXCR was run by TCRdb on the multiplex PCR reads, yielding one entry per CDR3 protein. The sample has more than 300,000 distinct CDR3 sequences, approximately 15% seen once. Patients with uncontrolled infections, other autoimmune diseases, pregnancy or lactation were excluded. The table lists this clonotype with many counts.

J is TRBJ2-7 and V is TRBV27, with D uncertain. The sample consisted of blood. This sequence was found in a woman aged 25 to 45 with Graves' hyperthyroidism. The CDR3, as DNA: TGTGCCAGCAGTTTATCGGGTCGCTGGTACTTGGACGAGCAGTACTTC. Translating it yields CASSLSGRWYLDEQYF.